These 30 T cell receptor beta chains were sequenced from one sample in a study of technical replicates of blood from a few donors. Sequencing used immunoSEQ multiplex PCR; TCRdb keeps in-frame clones, though not all of them. Among over 60,000 clones listed, roughly 93% were seen once. Sequencing input: T cells isolated from PBMCs. All receptors derive from a human donor in good health.

The chain joins TRBV5-1 to TRBJ2-5, with 11 bases identical to TRBD2. This CDR3 contains 15 residues. From germline, CDR1 is SGHRS and CDR2 YFSETQ. The V and J ends lost 5 bases and 4 bases, in that order; junction bases with no gene match: 7. CDR3 loop: CASSLSGGASETQYF. The CDR3 region has the DNA TGCGCCAGCAGTCTTAGCGGGGGGGCGTCAGAGACCCAGTACTTC.

The chain is built from TRBV7-8 and TRBJ1-5, with 10 bases matching TRBD1. Unmatched junction bases numbered 6, after V lost 5 bases and J lost 5 bases. CDR1 and CDR2 (germline): SGHVS, FQNEAQ. This CDR3 comprises 15 residues. The CDR3 DNA reads as TGTGCCAGCAGCCCCGGGACAGGGGAGGATCAGCCCCAGCATTTT. Protein sequence: CASSPGTGEDQPQHF.

This chain links TRBV7-9 with TRBJ2-2, with 11 positions matching TRBD2. V lost 7 bases to trimming and J lost 5 bases; unmatched junction nucleotides: 15. The V gene's germline CDR1 is SEHNR and CDR2 FQNEAQ (reference sequence). This CDR3 contains 18 residues. CDR3 nucleotides: TGTGCCAGCAACAACCGCCCCGGACTAGCGGGCCCAACCGGGGAGCTGTTTTTT. Amino acid sequence: CASNNRPGLAGPTGELFF.

This sequence joins TRBV7-3 and TRBJ2-1; TRBD1 matches at 7 bases. The germline V gene encodes CDR1 SGHTA and CDR2 FQGTGA. The CDR3 spans 15 residues. V was pared by 5 bases and J by 7 bases, with 11 bases of the junction left unmatched. CDR3 region: CASSQPDRAKNEQFF. The CDR3 DNA follows: TGTGCCAGCAGCCAACCAGACAGGGCTAAGAATGAGCAGTTCTTC. The full variable domain, in which reference TRBV7-3 and TRBJ2-1 provide the parts outside the CDR3, is GAGVSQTPSNKVTEKGKYVELRCDPISGHTALYWYRQSLGQGPEFLIYFQGTGAADDSGLPNDRFFAVRPEGSVSTLKIQRTERGDSAVYLCASSQPDRAKNEQFFGPGTRLTVL.

This sequence joins TRBV30 and TRBJ2-2; 7 nucleotides line up with TRBD1. The CDR3 is 12 amino acids. V lost 7 bases to trimming and J lost 5 bases; unmatched junction nucleotides: 4. Germline V gene lookup returns CDR1 GTSNPN and CDR2 SVGIG (reference sequence). CDR3 residues: CASPGQTGELFF. CDR3 nucleotides: TGTGCCTCGCCGGGACAGACCGGGGAGCTGTTTTTT.

The rearrangement joins TRBV30 to TRBJ2-7; 7 nucleotides match TRBD1. This CDR3 region has 14 residues. Germline values: CDR1 GTSNPN, CDR2 SVGIG (reference sequence). With 2 bases clipped from V and 1 base from J, the junction kept 5 bases outside the gene matches. The CDR3 sequence is CAWSPQGKSYEQYF. Here the CDR3 DNA reads TGTGCCTGGAGTCCACAGGGGAAGTCCTACGAGCAGTACTTC.

The chain is built from TRBV30 and TRBJ1-2, with D possibly being TRBD1 (6 bases). Germline V gives CDR1 GTSNPN, CDR2 SVGIG (reference sequence). The length of the CDR3 is 12 residues. Deletions cut 2 bases from V and 6 bases from J, with 10 bases between. CDR3 region: CAWSTGFDGYTF. The CDR3 DNA sequence: TGTGCCTGGAGTACAGGGTTCGATGGCTACACCTTC.

This clone showed up just once. The chain has TRBV6-5 and TRBJ2-1, with a possible D match to TRBD2 (5 bases). Germline V gives CDR1 MNHEY, CDR2 SVGAGI. V lost 7 bases to trimming and J lost 9 bases, with 16 bases between them. This CDR3 is 13 amino acids long. CDR3 sequence: CASKYISDAEQFF. CDR3 sequence (DNA): TGTGCCAGCAAATACATTAGCGACGCTGAGCAGTTCTTC.

The V and J genes are TRBV7-9 and TRBJ1-1, with 7 bases matching TRBD1. Germline loops: CDR1 SEHNR, CDR2 FQNEAQ (reference sequence). The V segment lost 0 bases and the J segment 7 bases; nucleotides outside the gene matches: 8. CDR3 size: 15 residues. The CDR3 here is CASSLAWQGEVEAFF. CDR3 in DNA: TGTGCCAGCAGCTTAGCGTGGCAGGGGGAGGTTGAAGCTTTCTTT.

This rearrangement joins TRBV19 to TRBJ2-1; TRBD2 matches 9 bases. V shed 3 bases, J shed 2 bases, and the junction held 17 bases outside the gene matches. Germline assignment: CDR1 LNHDA and CDR2 SQIVND (reference sequence). The CDR3 totals 20 residues. CDR3 in DNA: TGTGCCAGTAGTATGGAAGGCGGGAGGGCCGCCCTCTCGACCTACAATGAGCAGTTCTTC. This sequence encodes CASSMEGGRAALSTYNEQFF.

The chain recombines TRBV5-1 with TRBJ1-3; D is perhaps TRBD1 (5 bases). In germline, CDR1 is SGHRS, CDR2 YFSETQ. The CDR3 length is 13 residues. V lost 0 bases, J lost 4 bases, and 5 bases lay in between. CDR3 residues: CASSLGQGNTIYF. CDR3 in DNA: TGCGCCAGCAGCTTGGGACAGGGAAACACCATATATTTT.

The chain carries TRBV6-1 and TRBJ1-6, with D possibly matching TRBD1 (6 bases). The V end lost 0 bases, the J end lost 7 bases, and 10 bases lay between the germline ends. This CDR3 has 15 residues. Germline V CDR1 and CDR2: MNHNS, SASEGT. The CDR3 loop reads CASSEAKGGNSPLHF. CDR3 DNA sequence: TGTGCCAGCAGTGAAGCGAAGGGGGGGAATTCACCCCTCCACTTT.

This chain links TRBV5-1 with TRBJ2-7; 10 bases are a match to TRBD1. The junction had 5 bases not matched to a gene; V was cut back by 5 bases and J by 3 bases. The germline V gene encodes CDR1 SGHRS and CDR2 YFSETQ. The CDR3 spans 14 residues. The CDR3 sequence: CASRTRDRGYEQYF. The CDR3 DNA is TGCGCCAGCAGGACTCGGGACAGGGGCTACGAGCAGTACTTC.

V and J are TRBV5-1 and TRBJ1-1, with TRBD1 matching 9 bases. The CDR3 has 13 residues. Trimming at V came to 3 bases and at J to 4 bases, leaving 1 base not matched to a gene. Germline V lookup: CDR1 SGHRS, CDR2 YFSETQ. DNA for the CDR3: TGCGCCAGCAGCTCGACAGGGGGCACTGAAGCTTTCTTT. Protein sequence: CASSSTGGTEAFF.

This chain uses TRBV5-1 with TRBJ1-5; no firm D call. Looked up from germline, CDR1 is SGHRS and CDR2 is YFSETQ. The germline V and J ends were trimmed by 0 bases and 4 bases, with 8 bases remaining between them. The CDR3 covers 14 residues. CDR3 in DNA: TGCGCCAGCAGCTTGGGACTACAAAATCAGCCCCAGCATTTT. Its translation: CASSLGLQNQPQHF.

The rearrangement joins TRBV10-3 to TRBJ2-7; no clear D gene. This CDR3 comprises 12 residues. Germline V lookup: CDR1 ENHRY, CDR2 SYGVKD. The germline V and J ends were trimmed by 4 bases and 4 bases, with 8 bases remaining between them. The CDR3 coding sequence is TGTGCCATCAGTGTATCTGTGTACGAGCAGTACTTC. It translates to CAISVSVYEQYF.

The V call is TRBV28, the J call TRBJ1-5; perhaps TRBD1 as D (6 bases). Trimming left V 1 base short and J 4 bases short, with 14 bases between. The CDR3 is made up of 16 amino acids. Germline V gives CDR1 MDHEN, CDR2 SYDVKM. CDR3 residues: CASSLLFRGGNQPQHF. The CDR3 bases are TGTGCCAGCAGTTTATTATTCAGGGGCGGAAATCAGCCCCAGCATTTT.

The chain carries TRBV7-9 and TRBJ2-7; 12 nucleotides match TRBD2. The germline CDR1 and CDR2 sequences are SEHNR and FQNEAQ (reference sequence). The CDR3 contains 15 residues. V gave up 5 bases and J gave up 3 bases; unmatched junction bases: 5. CDR3 sequence reads: CASSLLGLAGYEQYF. The CDR3 DNA sequence: TGTGCCAGCAGCCTCCTGGGACTAGCGGGCTACGAGCAGTACTTC.

DNA of the CDR3: TGCGCCAGCAGCCAAGACGGGGGGGATATTGAAAAACTGTTTTTT. This gives the protein CASSQDGGDIEKLFF. The rearrangement links TRBV4-1 to TRBJ1-4, with a weak D call TRBD1 (5 bases). The CDR3 covers 15 residues. Deletions cut 0 bases from V and 7 bases from J, with 12 bases between. Per germline, CDR1 MGHRA and CDR2 YSYEKL.

The gene calls are TRBV28 and TRBJ2-7, with 7 bases identical to TRBD1. This CDR3 has 13 residues. Germline CDR1 is MDHEN and CDR2 is SYDVKM. The junction had 10 bases not matched to a gene; V was cut back by 8 bases and J by 6 bases. The CDR3 DNA sequence: TGTGCCAGCCGCCGTACAGGGGCCTCCGAGCAGTACTTC. Translated, it gives CASRRTGASEQYF.

This rearrangement joins TRBV7-9 to TRBJ1-1, with D unclear. Germline values: CDR1 SEHNR, CDR2 FQNEAQ (reference sequence). This CDR3 has 13 amino acids. With 5 bases removed from V and 0 bases from J, the gap between germline ends came to 7 bases. In nucleotides, the CDR3 is TGTGCCAGCAGCCCAGACATGAACACTGAAGCTTTCTTT. Translation: CASSPDMNTEAFF.

The V gene is TRBV7-9, the J gene TRBJ1-1; 9 nucleotides line up with TRBD1. With V trimmed by 7 bases and J by 10 bases, 19 bases remained unmatched. The CDR3 length is 16 residues. CDR1 and CDR2 from the germline V gene are SEHNR and FQNEAQ (reference sequence). This chain's CDR3 is CASTSWAGQGVFRAFF. CDR3 DNA: TGTGCCAGCACCTCCTGGGCGGGACAGGGTGTCTTTCGAGCTTTCTTT.

The rearrangement joins TRBV28 to TRBJ2-7; 7 bases match TRBD1. Germline V CDR1 and CDR2: MDHEN, SYDVKM. The junction had 11 bases not matched to a gene; V was cut back by 5 bases and J by 7 bases. The CDR3 is made up of 14 amino acids. The CDR3 spells CASSTGTVPSEQYF. In DNA form, the CDR3 reads TGTGCCAGCAGTACCGGGACAGTCCCCTCGGAGCAGTACTTC.

J is TRBJ2-3 and V is TRBV29-1; tentative D call: TRBD2 (6 bases). CDR1 and CDR2 (germline): SQVTM, ANQGSEA. The CDR3 runs to 11 residues. Trimming stripped 7 bases from V and 4 bases from J, with 9 bases between. This chain's CDR3 is CSGEDADTQYF. DNA for the CDR3: TGCAGCGGGGAGGACGCAGATACGCAGTATTTT.

The chain links TRBV9 to TRBJ2-7, with D maybe TRBD1 (5 bases). Germline V gene data show CDR1 as SGDLS and CDR2 as YYNGEE. This CDR3 has 15 residues. Trimming shortened V by 3 bases and J by 1 base, and 14 bases separated the two germline ends. The CDR3 DNA reads as TGTGCCAGCAGCGCAGGGAAGGGGAATTCCTACGAGCAGTACTTC. Amino acid sequence: CASSAGKGNSYEQYF.

The chain couples TRBV29-1 to TRBJ2-1; tentative D call: TRBD1 (6 bases). The CDR3 is made up of 12 amino acids. CDR1 and CDR2 (germline): SQVTM, ANQGSEA. V lost 3 bases to trimming and J lost 15 bases, with 18 bases between them. CDR3: CSVDSDSPDRFF. CDR3 DNA: TGCAGCGTTGATTCGGACAGCCCGGATCGGTTCTTC.

Of note for this clone: The identical CDR3 is also encoded by other nucleotide sequences in the sample. V usage is TRBV5-1 and J usage is TRBJ2-5; TRBD1 is a possible D gene (6 bases). V lost 2 bases, J lost 2 bases, and 10 bases lay in between. The CDR3 loop spans 14 amino acids. Germline values: CDR1 SGHRS, CDR2 YFSETQ. This chain's CDR3 is CASSLGGQQETQYF. The CDR3 DNA sequence: TGCGCCAGCAGCTTAGGTGGACAGCAAGAGACCCAGTACTTC.

This chain links TRBV5-1 with TRBJ2-1; TRBD1 agrees at 9 bases. Germline CDR1 and CDR2: SGHRS and YFSETQ. This CDR3 is built from 18 residues. The junction had 10 bases not matched to a gene; V was cut back by 3 bases and J by 0 bases. The CDR3 spells CASSSYTRQGGSYNEQFF. CDR3 in DNA: TGCGCCAGCAGCTCCTACACCCGACAGGGGGGCTCCTACAATGAGCAGTTCTTC.

The CDR3 region has the DNA TGCGCCAGCAGTGAAGTGGCGGGGGAACCAAGAGAAACCCAGTACTTC. Translation: CASSEVAGEPRETQYF. The chain has TRBV10-2 and TRBJ2-5, with 7 nucleotides matching TRBD2. With 3 bases clipped from V and 8 bases from J, the junction kept 15 bases outside the gene matches. CDR3 length: 16 amino acids. Germline V CDR1 and CDR2: WSHSY, SAAADI.

The gene calls are TRBV5-1 and TRBJ2-7; a possible D gene is TRBD1 (6 bases). The CDR3 is 14 amino acids. Germline V lookup: CDR1 SGHRS, CDR2 YFSETQ. V was pared by 0 bases and J by 6 bases, with 13 bases between. The CDR3 bases are TGCGCCAGCAGCTTGGGGCAGGGGCCAGGCGAGCAGTACTTC. Its translation is CASSLGQGPGEQYF.